This is a list of T cell receptor beta chains from one sample in a study of blood T cell repertoires in COVID-19. The assay was immunoSEQ multiplex PCR, and TCRdb's table has in-frame clones only and misses some. The sample yields around 210,000 clones, 80% to 90% seen once. Sequenced: peripheral blood. The receptors were gathered from a woman in her 70s with acute or convalescent COVID-19. The CDR3 runs from the conserved cysteine through the conserved F or W. Each record gives: J gene, clone size, D gene, V gene, CDR3 protein, CDR3 DNA. The D gene is left open where the match is weak. The size entry is marked missing in some rows and otherwise reads once, few, many or a size class.

>TRBJ2-3|-|-|TRBV6-5
CASSYSLGVGTQYF
TGTGCCAGCAGTTACTCGTTAGGAGTAGGTACGCAGTATTTT
>TRBJ2-7|-|-|TRBV18
CASTQTRGSSYEQYF
TGTGCCAGCACCCAAACAAGGGGGAGCTCCTACGAGCAGTACTTC
>TRBJ1-2|-|-|TRBV27
CASSRTIANYGYTF
TGTGCCAGCAGTCGGACAATAGCTAACTATGGCTACACCTTC
>TRBJ1-1|-|-|TRBV25-1
CASTGVNTEAFF
TGTGCCAGCACCGGGGTTAACACTGAAGCTTTCTTT
>TRBJ2-5|-|-|TRBV5-1
CASSLGAETQYF
TGCGCCAGCAGCTTGGGGGCGGAGACCCAGTACTTC
>TRBJ2-3|-|TRBD1|TRBV2
CASRTGGGTDTQYF
TGTGCCAGCAGGACAGGGGGCGGTACAGATACGCAGTATTTT
>TRBJ1-5|-|-|TRBV12-3/TRBV12-4
CASSLFRDQPQHF
TGTGCCAGCAGTTTATTCAGGGATCAGCCCCAGCATTTT
>TRBJ2-2|once|TRBD2|TRBV19
CASTGTSGIPNTGELFF
TGTGCCAGTACCGGGACTAGCGGGATCCCGAACACCGGGGAGCTGTTTTTT
>TRBJ2-5|-|-|TRBV5-1
CASSLVGPSEVNQYF
TGCGCCAGCAGCTTGGTTGGGCCTAGCGAGGTAAACCAGTACTTC
>TRBJ1-3|-|-|TRBV14
CASSRDWTGNTIYF
TGTGCCAGCAGCCGCGACTGGACTGGAAACACCATATATTTT
>TRBJ2-3|-|-|TRBV3-1/TRBV3-2
CASSHSTRITDTQYF
TGTGCCAGCAGCCACTCGACTAGGATCACAGATACGCAGTATTTT
>TRBJ1-3|-|-|TRBV25-1
CASSAPSGGSGNTIYF
TGTGCCAGCAGTGCCCCTTCGGGGGGCTCTGGAAACACCATATATTTT
>TRBJ2-5|once|TRBD2|TRBV10-2
CASSLLAGGLQETQYF
TGCGCCAGCAGCCTACTAGCGGGGGGCCTACAAGAGACCCAGTACTTC
>TRBJ1-2|-|-|TRBV19
CASSPPGQSGYTF
TGTGCCAGTAGCCCCCCTGGGCAGTCTGGCTACACCTTC
>TRBJ2-2|-|-|TRBV18
CASSPTRLNTGELFF
TGTGCCAGCTCACCAACTAGACTGAACACCGGGGAGCTGTTTTTT
>TRBJ1-2|-|TRBD1|TRBV28
CASSLAGQGRYGYTF
TGTGCCAGCAGTTTAGCTGGACAGGGAAGGTATGGCTACACCTTC
>TRBJ1-2|-|-|TRBV5-1
CASSLRGDGYTF
TGCGCCAGCAGCTTGCGGGGAGATGGCTACACCTTC
>TRBJ2-3|once|TRBD1|TRBV7-9
CASSSGTGGTDTQYF
TGTGCCAGCAGCTCCGGGACAGGGGGCACAGATACGCAGTATTTT
>TRBJ1-2|-|TRBD1|TRBV6-5
CASRTGQGASYGYTF
TGTGCCAGCAGGACGGGACAGGGCGCCTCCTATGGCTACACCTTC
>TRBJ2-1|-|-|TRBV6-5
CASRVDLANEQFF
TGTGCCAGCAGAGTTGACTTGGCGAATGAGCAGTTCTTC
>TRBJ1-2|once|TRBD1|TRBV7-2
CASSSPGGAFGYTF
TGTGCCAGCAGCTCCCCAGGGGGCGCGTTTGGCTACACCTTC
>TRBJ2-2|-|-|TRBV7-2
CASSTQATGELFF
TGTGCCAGCAGCACACAGGCTACCGGGGAGCTGTTTTTT
>TRBJ1-5|-|-|TRBV7-7
CASSLTTNQPQHF
TGTGCTAGCAGCTTGACAACCAATCAGCCCCAGCATTTT
>TRBJ2-7|few|-|TRBV6-2/TRBV6-3
CASSTPGAPRGTYEQYF
TGTGCCAGCAGTACCCCGGGAGCCCCTAGGGGAACCTACGAGCAGTACTTC
>TRBJ1-5|-|TRBD1|TRBV2
CASSAARGSNQPQHF
TGTGCCAGCAGTGCGGCCAGGGGGTCAAATCAGCCCCAGCATTTT
>TRBJ1-1|few|-|TRBV19
CASSISTGNRAEAFF
TGTGCCAGTAGTATATCCACAGGGAATAGGGCTGAAGCTTTCTTT
>TRBJ2-2|once|TRBD2|TRBV5-1
CASSPLAGAAGELFF
TGCGCCAGCAGCCCTCTAGCGGGAGCGGCCGGGGAGCTGTTTTTT
>TRBJ1-2|-|-|TRBV10-3
CAISESGGDYGYTF
TGTGCCATCAGTGAATCGGGGGGAGACTATGGCTACACCTTC
>TRBJ2-3|-|TRBD2|TRBV6-2/TRBV6-3
CASSWDQGLAGVGTQYF
TGTGCCAGCAGTTGGGACCAGGGACTAGCGGGAGTGGGTACGCAGTATTTT
>TRBJ1-2|-|-|TRBV9
CASSPNPAGEYGYTF
TGTGCCAGCAGCCCGAACCCGGCAGGGGAATATGGCTACACCTTC
>TRBJ1-2|-|TRBD1|TRBV10-1
CASSGTGGGYTF
TGCGCCAGCAGTGGGACAGGGGGCGGCTACACCTTC
>TRBJ2-1|-|TRBD2|TRBV3-1/TRBV3-2
CASQTGGYNEQFF
TGTGCCAGCCAGACGGGGGGATACAATGAGCAGTTCTTC
>TRBJ1-3|-|-|TRBV10-1
CASSLGGPGNTIYF
TGCGCCAGCAGTTTAGGCGGGCCTGGAAACACCATATATTTT
>TRBJ2-1|-|TRBD2|TRBV19
CASSRRTSGGDEQFF
TGTGCCAGTAGTAGAAGGACTAGCGGGGGGGATGAGCAGTTCTTC
>TRBJ2-2|few|-|TRBV6-6
CASSPIVEMELFF
TGTGCCAGCAGCCCCATCGTTGAGATGGAGCTGTTTTTT
>TRBJ2-1|-|TRBD2|TRBV28
CASRGLAGYNEQFF
TGTGCCAGCAGGGGACTAGCGGGATACAATGAGCAGTTCTTC
>TRBJ1-2|-|-|TRBV4-3
CASSQGGEAYGYTF
TGCGCCAGCAGCCAAGGTGGGGAGGCTTATGGCTACACCTTC
>TRBJ2-7|-|TRBD1|TRBV4-3
CASSQEPRGLEQYF
TGCGCCAGCAGCCAAGAGCCCAGGGGGCTCGAGCAGTACTTC
>TRBJ1-3|-|-|TRBV6-6
CASSTGGLTGNTIYF
TGTGCCAGCAGTACCGGGGGGCTGACTGGAAACACCATATATTTT
>TRBJ2-5|-|TRBD1|TRBV28
CASSLNRGLETQYF
TGTGCCAGCAGTTTAAACAGGGGGCTAGAGACCCAGTACTTC
>TRBJ2-6|-|-|TRBV5-1
CASSEQPSGANVLTF
TGCGCCAGCAGCGAGCAACCCTCTGGGGCCAACGTCCTGACTTTC
>TRBJ1-2|-|-|TRBV6-1
CASSEAGTYIYGYTF
TGTGCCAGCAGTGAAGCAGGGACATACATCTATGGCTACACCTTC
>TRBJ2-7|-|-|TRBV7-7
CASSLVWGLRSSYEQYF
TGTGCCAGCAGCTTAGTTTGGGGACTGAGAAGCTCCTACGAGCAGTACTTC
>TRBJ1-1|once|-|TRBV18
CASSPGAGWNTEAFF
TGTGCCAGCTCACCTGGAGCAGGGTGGAACACTGAAGCTTTCTTT
>TRBJ2-1|few|-|TRBV6-4
CATTGAGNEQFF
TGTGCCACTACGGGAGCTGGCAATGAGCAGTTCTTC